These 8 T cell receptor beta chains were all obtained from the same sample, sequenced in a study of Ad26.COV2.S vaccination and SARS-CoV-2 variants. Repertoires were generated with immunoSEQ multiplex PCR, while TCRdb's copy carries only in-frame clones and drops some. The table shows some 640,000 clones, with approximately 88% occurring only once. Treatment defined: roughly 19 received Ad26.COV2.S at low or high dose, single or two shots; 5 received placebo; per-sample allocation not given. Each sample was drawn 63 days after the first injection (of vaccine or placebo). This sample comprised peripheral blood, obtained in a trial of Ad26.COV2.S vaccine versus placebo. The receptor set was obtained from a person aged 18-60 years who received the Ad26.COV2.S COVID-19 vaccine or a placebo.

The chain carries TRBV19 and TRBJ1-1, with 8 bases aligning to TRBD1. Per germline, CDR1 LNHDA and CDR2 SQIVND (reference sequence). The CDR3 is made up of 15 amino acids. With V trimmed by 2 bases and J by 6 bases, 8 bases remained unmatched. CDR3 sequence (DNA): TGTGCCAGTAGTATAAGGGCAGGGGGCACCCCTGAAGCTTTCTTT. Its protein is CASSIRAGGTPEAFF.

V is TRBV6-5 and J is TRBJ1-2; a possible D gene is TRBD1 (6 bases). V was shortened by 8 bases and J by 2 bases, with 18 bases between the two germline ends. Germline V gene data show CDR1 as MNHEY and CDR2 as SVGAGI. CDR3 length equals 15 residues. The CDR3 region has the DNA TGTGCCAGCCGAAAGGAACAGGGCCCAAACTATGGCTACACCTTC. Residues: CASRKEQGPNYGYTF.

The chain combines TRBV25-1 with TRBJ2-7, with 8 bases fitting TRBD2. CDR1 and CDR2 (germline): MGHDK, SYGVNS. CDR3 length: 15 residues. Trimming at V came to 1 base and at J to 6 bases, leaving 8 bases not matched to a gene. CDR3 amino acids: CASSESTGGAVEQYF. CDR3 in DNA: TGTGCCAGCAGTGAATCCACGGGGGGGGCCGTCGAGCAGTACTTC.

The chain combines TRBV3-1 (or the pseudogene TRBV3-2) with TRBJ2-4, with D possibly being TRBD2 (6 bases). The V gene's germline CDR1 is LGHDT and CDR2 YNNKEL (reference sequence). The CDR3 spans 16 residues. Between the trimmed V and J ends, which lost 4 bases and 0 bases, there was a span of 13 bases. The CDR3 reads CASSPSRGIAKNIQYF. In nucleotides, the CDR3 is TGTGCCAGCAGCCCCTCCCGGGGGATAGCCAAAAACATTCAGTACTTC.

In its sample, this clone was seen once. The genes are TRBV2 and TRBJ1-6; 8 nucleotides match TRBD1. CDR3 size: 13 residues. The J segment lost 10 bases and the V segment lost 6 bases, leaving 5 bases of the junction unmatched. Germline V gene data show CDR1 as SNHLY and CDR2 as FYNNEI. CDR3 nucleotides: TGTGCCAGCAGAGGACAGGGAGGCTCACCCCTCCACTTT. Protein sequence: CASRGQGGSPLHF.

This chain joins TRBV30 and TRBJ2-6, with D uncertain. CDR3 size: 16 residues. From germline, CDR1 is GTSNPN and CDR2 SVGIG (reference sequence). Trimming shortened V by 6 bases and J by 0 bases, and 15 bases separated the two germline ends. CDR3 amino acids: CACVSGRTSGANVLTF. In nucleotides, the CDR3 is TGTGCCTGCGTTTCTGGACGGACCTCTGGGGCCAACGTCCTGACTTTC.

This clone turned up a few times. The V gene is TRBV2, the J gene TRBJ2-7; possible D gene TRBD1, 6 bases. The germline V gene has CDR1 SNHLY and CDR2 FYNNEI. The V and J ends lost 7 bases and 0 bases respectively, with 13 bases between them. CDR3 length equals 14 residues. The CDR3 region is CASKGTYLSYEQYF. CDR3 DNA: TGTGCCAGCAAGGGGACATACCTCTCCTACGAGCAGTACTTC.

The CDR3 nucleotides read TGTGCCAGCAGTTCTATAGGGAGAGGGGACACTGAAGCTTTCTTT. It codes for CASSSIGRGDTEAFF. The rearrangement uses TRBV27 and TRBJ1-1, with D perhaps TRBD1 (5 bases). Germline CDR1 and CDR2: MNHEY and SMNVEV (reference sequence). V dropped 4 bases and J dropped 3 bases, with 15 bases sitting between them. CDR3 length: 15 amino acids.